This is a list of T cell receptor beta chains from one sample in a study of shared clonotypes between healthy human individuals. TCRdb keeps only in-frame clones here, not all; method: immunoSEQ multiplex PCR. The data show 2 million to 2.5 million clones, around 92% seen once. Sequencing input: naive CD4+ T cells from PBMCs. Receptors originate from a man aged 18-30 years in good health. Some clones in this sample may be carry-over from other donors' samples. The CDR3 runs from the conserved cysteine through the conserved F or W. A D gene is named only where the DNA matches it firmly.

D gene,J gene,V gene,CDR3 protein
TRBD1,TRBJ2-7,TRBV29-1,CSAFGDRGDEQYF
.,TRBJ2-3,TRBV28,CASSLGGAQSVTQYF
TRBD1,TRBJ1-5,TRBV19,CASSRQGDQPQHF
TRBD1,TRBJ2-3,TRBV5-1,CASSLVESAGGQYF
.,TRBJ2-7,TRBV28,CATGPSTYEQYF
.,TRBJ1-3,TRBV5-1,CASRLVPGDTIYF
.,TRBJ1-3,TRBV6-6,CASEQGPERPIYF
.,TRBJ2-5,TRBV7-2,CASSSTGTQYF
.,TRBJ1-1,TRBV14,CASSHKRLNTEAFF
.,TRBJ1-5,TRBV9,CASSVEGTQQPQHF
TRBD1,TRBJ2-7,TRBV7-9,CASSAPGTGVAYEQYF
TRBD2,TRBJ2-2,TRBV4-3,CASSQGLAGSTGELFF
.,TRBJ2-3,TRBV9,CASSVVTGRGTDTQYF
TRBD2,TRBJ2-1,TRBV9,CASSEDGRSYNEQFF